This record concerns one T cell receptor beta chain sequence. The antigen remains undetermined. The CDR3 consists of 14 residues. CDR1 KGHSH and CDR2 LQKENI come from the germline V gene. The ends were cut back, 5 bases at V and 1 base at J, with 11 bases in the middle. This entry comes from a study of cytomegalovirus exposure and HLA in healthy donors. For the study at large: There were approximately 80 million unique TCRs (from HLA-typed donors) in an early data release.

PCR employed 60 Vbeta and 13 Jbeta primers. Here immunoSEQ multiplex PCR was the method, and the copy in TCRdb shows in-frame clones only, minus some. The sample contains a few hundred thousand clones, roughly 80% of which appear only once. Study results and limitations: It was reported that TCR beta sequences correctly inferred the HLA-A and HLA-B alleles for most subjects. In vitro experiments confirmed that three CMV-associated chains were specific for CMV antigens.

The chain has TRBV18 and TRBJ1-1; D ambiguous. The origin of this receptor is a girl aged 2 to 9 in good health and CMV-seronegative. The sequenced sample was PBMCs. The CDR3 loop reads CASSGWPGNTEAFF. The CDR3 region has the DNA TGTGCCAGCTCAGGGTGGCCGGGGAACACTGAAGCTTTCTTT.